These 20 T cell receptor beta chains came from one sample sequenced in a study of identical twins. A single record per CDR3 protein comes from TCRdb applying MiXCR to the 5' RACE reads. The top ten clones hold 4% of a sample with about 240,000 distinct CDR3 sequences, about 12% of them seen once. This same sample was also taken into another study, of yellow fever vaccine responses in identical twins.

Sequences were obtained from memory (CD45RO+) T cells sorted from blood. These receptors all come from a young woman in good health.

This rearrangement joins TRBV20-1 to TRBJ2-7; D possibly corresponds to TRBD1 (5 bases). Germline V gene sequence: CDR1 DFQATT, CDR2 SNEGSKA (reference sequence). This CDR3 has 11 residues. Trimming cost V 3 bases and J 4 bases, with 7 bases left between them. CDR3 DNA: TGCAGTGCTAGGGGGCTTTACGAGCAGTACTTC. Translating it yields CSARGLYEQYF.

Of note for this clonotype: At one of its ends the junction is not consistent with the germline gene, which may arise from a read error. The chain links TRBV12-3 or TRBV12-4 to TRBJ2-1; 9 bases match TRBD1. This CDR3 is built from 19 residues. CDR3 in amino acids: CTSCLLDRGSRVNDNEQFF. DNA for the CDR3: TGTACCAGCTGTTTGCTAGACAGGGGGAGCCGGGTAAACGACAATGAGCAGTTCTTC.

The V and J genes are TRBV6-4 and TRBJ2-7; 10 bases align to TRBD1. Germline CDR1 and CDR2: MRHNA and SNTAGT. CDR3 size: 16 residues. V gave up 0 bases and J gave up 6 bases; unmatched junction bases: 8. CDR3 nucleotide sequence: TGTGCCAGCAGTGACTCGCCGGGACAGGGGTATGGCGAGCAGTACTTC. It translates to CASSDSPGQGYGEQYF.

This clonotype was seen at least ten times. The chain has TRBV6-2 or TRBV6-3 and TRBJ1-5; no reliable D call. From germline, CDR1 is MNHEY and CDR2 SVGEGT. CDR3 length: 12 residues. V was clipped by 5 bases and J by 7 bases, with 9 bases between them. The CDR3 sequence: CASSLTVQPQHF. In DNA form, the CDR3 reads TGTGCCAGCAGTCTGACCGTCCAGCCCCAGCATTTT.

This clonotype was detected ten times or more. The chain couples TRBV6-4 to TRBJ2-3; D remains unclear. This CDR3 comprises 13 residues. The V gene lost 5 bases and the J gene lost 3 bases, with 9 bases spanning the gap. Germline-derived CDR1 and CDR2 are MRHNA and SNTAGT. CDR3 bases: TGTGCCAGCAGTCCGCGTGGGACAGATACGCAGTATTTT. Translated, it gives CASSPRGTDTQYF.

The sample holds a few counts of this clonotype. The chain combines TRBV28 with TRBJ2-7; D is perhaps TRBD1 (5 bases). With 3 bases removed from V and 7 bases from J, the gap between germline ends came to 13 bases. Germline CDR1 MDHEN, CDR2 SYDVKM. This CDR3 contains 13 residues. CDR3 loop: CASSFPNSGEQYF. The CDR3 DNA follows: TGTGCCAGCAGTTTCCCGAACTCAGGGGAGCAGTACTTC.

V and J are TRBV6-1 and TRBJ2-7; 7 positions match TRBD2. V gave up 7 bases and J gave up 0 bases; unmatched junction bases: 12. The CDR3 length is 16 residues. Per germline, CDR1 MNHNS and CDR2 SASEGT. The CDR3 DNA is TGTGCCAGCACCGTCTCCAGGCGGGGGTCCTCCTACGAGCAGTACTTC. Its protein is CASTVSRRGSSYEQYF.

The chain combines TRBV3-1 with TRBJ2-3, with D perhaps matching TRBD2 (5 bases). The CDR3 has 14 residues. Germline CDR1 and CDR2: LGHDT and YNNKEL (reference sequence). The germline V and J ends were trimmed by 4 bases and 10 bases, with 18 bases remaining between them. The CDR3 DNA reads as TGTGCCAGCAGCCCTTCCCGGCGGGCTTCGTCGCAGTATTTT. Its translation is CASSPSRRASSQYF.

The V gene is TRBV5-6, the J gene TRBJ2-6, with D perhaps matching TRBD2 (7 bases). The CDR3 totals 17 residues. Trimming took 5 bases from V and 0 from J, leaving 15 bases between them. The germline CDR1 and CDR2 sequences are SGHDT and YYEEEE. CDR3 coding DNA: TGTGCCAGCAGAAGGAGGGGGGGGGCCTCTGGGGCCAACGTCCTGACTTTC. Translating it yields CASRRRGGASGANVLTF.

At least ten counts were recorded for this clonotype. The chain's CDR3 is CASSPRTGENIQYF. The CDR3 coding sequence is TGTGCCAGCAGCCCCCGGACAGGGGAAAACATTCAGTACTTC. The V gene is TRBV11-2, the J gene TRBJ2-4; TRBD1 agrees at 9 bases. The CDR3 covers 14 residues. The V segment lost 5 bases and the J segment 5 bases; nucleotides outside the gene matches: 4. From germline, CDR1 is SGHAT and CDR2 FQNNGV.

This clonotype was seen many times. J is TRBJ1-2 and V is TRBV12-3 or TRBV12-4, with a weak D call TRBD1 (5 bases). There are 14 residues in the CDR3. V was trimmed by 3 bases and J by 3 bases, leaving 11 bases between them. The CDR3 DNA reads TGTGCCAGCAGTTTGGGCGGGGGGTACTATGGCTACACCTTC. As protein: CASSLGGGYYGYTF.

The genes are TRBV6-1 and TRBJ1-4, with 8 positions matching TRBD1. CDR1 and CDR2 (germline): MNHNS, SASEGT. V dropped 5 bases and J dropped 8; count of bases not matched to a gene: 10. The CDR3 consists of 15 residues. CDR3 loop: CASSPYLDRVEKLFF. CDR3 bases: TGTGCCAGCAGTCCTTACCTGGACAGGGTGGAAAAACTGTTTTTT.

This clonotype was seen repeatedly, ten times or more. The chain joins TRBV29-1 to TRBJ1-1; perhaps TRBD1 as D (6 bases). The CDR3 runs 15 residues. V lost 3 bases to trimming and J lost 0 bases, with 14 bases between them. In germline, CDR1 is SQVTM, CDR2 ANQGSEA. This CDR3 is CSVERGQFMNTEAFF. The CDR3 DNA reads TGCAGCGTTGAGAGAGGACAGTTTATGAACACTGAAGCTTTCTTT.

This clonotype was counted only a few times. This sequence joins TRBV21-1 and TRBJ2-7. TRBV21-1 has pseudogene status. The CDR3 runs 15 residues. CDR3 bases: TGTGCCAGCAGCACGACGGACGAGTTCACCTACGAGCAGTACTTC. Protein sequence: CASSTTDEFTYEQYF.

The table lists this clonotype with many counts. The rearrangement joins TRBV20-1 to TRBJ1-2; D possibly corresponds to TRBD1 (6 bases). Trimming stripped 8 bases from V and 4 bases from J, with 14 bases between. Germline V gene data show CDR1 as DFQATT and CDR2 as SNEGSKA (reference sequence). The length of the CDR3 is 12 residues. The CDR3 region is CSSQQGVYGYTF. The CDR3 coding sequence is TGCAGTAGCCAACAGGGTGTCTATGGCTACACCTTC.

This clonotype was counted only a few times. V and J are TRBV30 and TRBJ1-5; weak D call: TRBD1 (5 bases). V dropped 3 bases and J dropped 4 bases, with 16 bases sitting between them. CDR3 length: 15 amino acids. Germline CDR1 GTSNPN, CDR2 SVGIG (reference sequence). In DNA form, the CDR3 reads TGTGCCTGGAGAAGTCGGGGGAATCGGAATCAGCCCCAGCATTTT. Translating gives CAWRSRGNRNQPQHF.

This clonotype was counted ten times or more. The chain is built from TRBV7-2 and TRBJ2-3; D is perhaps TRBD1 or TRBD2 (5 bases each). Germline V gene data show CDR1 as SGHTA and CDR2 as FQGNSA. This CDR3 has 16 residues. Trimming took off 2 bases at V and 2 bases at J, with 14 bases between the two ends. The CDR3 reads CASSLWGSQLTDTQYF. In DNA, the CDR3 is TGTGCCAGCAGCTTATGGGGGAGCCAACTCACAGATACGCAGTATTTT.

This clonotype was picked up many times. The rearrangement joins TRBV12-3 or TRBV12-4 to TRBJ2-6; 7 positions agree with TRBD1. The CDR3 sequence is 14 residues long. V lost 6 bases, J lost 3 bases, and 2 bases stayed unmatched. The CDR3 sequence: CASSYRGGANVLTF. In DNA, the CDR3 is TGTGCCAGCAGCTACAGGGGTGGGGCCAACGTCCTGACTTTC.

The rearrangement uses TRBV15 and TRBJ2-1; the match to TRBD1 covers 7 bases. The J segment lost 5 bases and the V segment lost 0 bases, leaving 4 bases of the junction unmatched. CDR3 length: 15 amino acids. Looked up from germline, CDR1 is LNHNV and CDR2 is YYDKDF (reference sequence). Here the CDR3 reads CATSRDRGQNNEQFF. The CDR3 region has the DNA TGTGCCACCAGCAGAGATCGGGGACAGAACAATGAGCAGTTCTTC.

This chain uses TRBV28 with TRBJ1-3, with D possibly TRBD1 on 5 matching bases. The CDR3 is 15 amino acids. From germline, CDR1 is MDHEN and CDR2 SYDVKM. The V and J ends lost 6 bases and 2 bases respectively, with 14 bases between them. In nucleotides, the CDR3 is TGTGCCAGCAGACGCCCCGGGACGGCTGGAAACACCATATATTTT. Its translation is CASRRPGTAGNTIYF.